This T cell receptor beta chain came from a study of CD8 T cells in Susac syndrome (dated by TCRdb to between 2019 and 2020). Regarding the complete study: Among the sequenced Susac syndrome patients, five or six had clinically active disease and roughly 8 were in clinical remission. At blood withdrawal, Susac syndrome patients were therapy-naive, treated with corticosteroids (with IVIg additionally given to some), or treated with IVIg alone. Whether CD8+ T cell activation and differentiation in Susac syndrome was antigen driven was tested using repertoire sequencing.

RNA was extracted using the RNeasy kit, and roughly 0.5 to 1 microgram was reverse transcribed with random hexamers. The immunoSEQ multiplex PCR assay, covering 54 Vbeta and 13 Jbeta segments, was used to amplify TCR beta CDR3 regions. To correct PCR amplification bias, a synthetic template baseline was used for both primer optimization and computational correction. In the authors' own workflow: Reads were annotated to V, D and J genes per IMGT and analyzed with immunoSEQ Analyzer, keeping only productive sequences. To calculate clonality, Shannon entropy was normalized by log2 of the number of productive unique sequences and then subtracted from one. For each patient and control, public and private clones were evaluated within the 100 most prevalent clones. A clone was defined as Susac-specific if it was absent from the healthy and MS cohorts, from 1052 published viral clones and from other ImmuneACCESS disease sequences. TCRdb itself trimmed the public reads at Q25 with fastp, ran MiXCR and retained productive beta chains. Under each unique CDR3 protein, matching rows form one entry showing the most common genes and DNA. The V and J calls reflect TCRdb's pipeline rather than the authors' work. Here the sample has over 130,000 distinct CDR3 sequences; about 95% occur a single time. The ten largest clonotypes hold 0.13% to 0.15% of the sample.

Peripheral blood CD8+ and CD4+ T cells from healthy donors, Susac syndrome patients and multiple sclerosis patients were profiled using high-throughput TCR beta sequencing. The Susac syndrome patients fulfilled recently defined diagnostic criteria for either definite or probable disease. CD8+ TEMRA cells were enriched by FACS, while bulk CD8+ and CD4+ T cells were purified by magnetic negative isolation. Blood was collected in EDTA tubes and processed within 24 hours, with PBMCs isolated through density gradient centrifugation. PBMCs destined for TCR sequencing were cryopreserved in liquid nitrogen and later thawed in a 37 °C water bath. A purity of at least 90% was achieved for sorted or isolated CD4+, CD8+ and CD8+ TEMRA cells. The CDR1 and CDR2 encoded by the germline V gene are SGHTA and FQGNSA. Its CDR3 holds 13 amino acids, cysteine through phenylalanine. Only CDR3 DNA is held: 39 bases, read in frame from base 1. V is shortened by 2 bases, J by 6 bases, and the region joining them spans 7 bases.

What the study reported, not specific to this receptor: In patients with Susac syndrome, the CD4+ T cell repertoire showed no detectable clonal expansion. The number of individuals in the TCR sequencing and HLA analysis was recognized as being relatively small.

This clonotype has only one observation. Its antigen is still unknown. It has no much larger one-base neighbor in the sample; base qualities were not kept. Single-read evidence is weak. Sequenced input: CD4+ T cells from PBMCs. The chain joins TRBV7-2 to TRBJ2-2; confidence is insufficient to name the D gene. The clonotype comes from a human donor with Susac syndrome. The CDR3 region has the sequence CASSLNSPGELFF. Here is the DNA: TGTGCCAGCAGCTTAAATTCCCCCGGGGAGCTGTTTTTT.